Detailed here is one T cell receptor (beta chain). For each CDR3 protein, TCRdb gives one entry from its re-call of the 5' RACE reads, without DNA. With almost 450,000 distinct CDR3 sequences in the sample, the ten largest clones hold roughly 7.2%. The record originates from a study of T cells expressing NK-cell markers. Overall study context: The eight sequenced donors comprised seven who were HCMV-seropositive and one who was seronegative.

The sequenced sample was blood T cells: a sorted CD56 or NKG2C T cell subset, CD4+ or CD8+ T cells, or bulk PBMC T cells (not recorded which). This TCR was recovered from a woman between 18 and 70 years old in good health.

CDR3 sequence reads: CASSLPRDRGKETQYF. J is TRBJ2-5 and V is TRBV6-5; checking the TCRdb D call of TRBD1 is not possible without DNA. Germline V CDR1 and CDR2: MNHEY, SVGAGI. CDR3 length: 16 residues.